This TCR beta chain was obtained from a study of T cell responses to AZD1222 COVID-19 vaccine. Study results and caveats: CD4 TCRs associated with vaccination spanned spike, dominating at 160-218 and 743-854. Possibly, clonal diversity was underestimated; donors were largely white British and included more females. Among AZD1222 vaccinees, only 5 or 6 were seropositive at baseline.

Sequencing was performed with immunoSEQ multiplex PCR; in TCRdb, only in-frame clones are kept and a portion is missing. The sample has about 110,000 clones, around 92% seen once; the top ten hold 4% to 4.5%. This clone turned up a few times. Its cognate antigen is unknown. The CDR3 consists of 14 residues. V was clipped by 6 bases and J by 8 bases; unmatched bases: 11. Germline V gives CDR1 LNHDA, CDR2 SQIVND (reference sequence). Sequences were derived from peripheral blood, sampled on day 0 of AZD1222 vaccination. The rearrangement joins TRBV19 to TRBJ1-2; 8 bases line up with TRBD1. This receptor was obtained from an adult in good health. This chain's CDR3 is CASRSGQGSGGYTF. In DNA form, the CDR3 reads TGTGCCAGTAGATCAGGACAGGGTTCGGGCGGCTACACCTTC.